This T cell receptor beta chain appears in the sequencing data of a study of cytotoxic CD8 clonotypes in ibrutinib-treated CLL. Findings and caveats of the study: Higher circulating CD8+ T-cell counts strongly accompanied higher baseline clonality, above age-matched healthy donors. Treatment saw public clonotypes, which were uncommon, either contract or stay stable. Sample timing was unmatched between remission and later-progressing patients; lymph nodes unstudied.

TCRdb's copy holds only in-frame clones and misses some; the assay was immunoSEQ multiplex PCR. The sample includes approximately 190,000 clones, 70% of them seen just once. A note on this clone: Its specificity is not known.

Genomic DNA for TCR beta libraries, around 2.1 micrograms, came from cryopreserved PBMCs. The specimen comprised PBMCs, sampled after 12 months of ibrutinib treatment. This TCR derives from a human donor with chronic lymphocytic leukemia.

The CDR3, as DNA: TGTGCCGCTGGAAGTTTCCCGGTCTACAATGAGCAGTTCTTC. It yields the protein CAAGSFPVYNEQFF. The chain recombines TRBV6-5 with TRBJ2-1; D unclear. The V and J ends lost 11 bases and 3 bases respectively, with 17 bases between them. Germline V gene lookup returns CDR1 MNHEY and CDR2 SVGAGI. This CDR3 spans 14 amino acids.